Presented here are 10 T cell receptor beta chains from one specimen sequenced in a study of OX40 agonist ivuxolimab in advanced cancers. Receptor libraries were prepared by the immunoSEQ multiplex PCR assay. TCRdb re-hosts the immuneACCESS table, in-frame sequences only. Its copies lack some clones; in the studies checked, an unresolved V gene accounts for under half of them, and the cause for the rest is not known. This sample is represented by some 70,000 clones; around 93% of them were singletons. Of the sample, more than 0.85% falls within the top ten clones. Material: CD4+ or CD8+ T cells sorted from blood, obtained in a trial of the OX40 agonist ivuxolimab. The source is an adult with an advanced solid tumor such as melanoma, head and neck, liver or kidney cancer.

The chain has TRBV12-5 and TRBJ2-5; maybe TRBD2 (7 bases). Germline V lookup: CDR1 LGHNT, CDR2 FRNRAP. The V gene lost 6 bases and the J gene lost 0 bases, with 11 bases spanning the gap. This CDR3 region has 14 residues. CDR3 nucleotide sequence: TGTGCTAGTGGCCTAGGGGGGGACCAAGAGACCCAGTACTTC. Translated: CASGLGGDQETQYF. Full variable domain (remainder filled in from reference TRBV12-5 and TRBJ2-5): DARVTQTPRHKVTEMGQEVTMRCQPILGHNTVFWYRQTMMQGLELLAYFRNRAPLDDSGMPKDRFSAEMPDATLATLKIQPSEPRDSAVYFCASGLGGDQETQYFGPGTRLLVL.

CDR3 region: CAFPGLAADTQYF. CDR3 DNA: TGTGCCTTTCCGGGACTAGCCGCAGATACGCAGTATTTT. The chain employs TRBV30 and TRBJ2-3; TRBD2 agrees at 9 bases. Per the germline V gene, CDR1 is GTSNPN and CDR2 is SVGIG (reference sequence). CDR3 length equals 13 residues. Trimming removed 7 bases from V and 4 bases from J; junction bases left unmatched: 6.

CDR3 protein: CASRGGGRDTQYF. The CDR3 nucleotides read TGTGCCAGTAGGGGAGGGGGCAGAGATACGCAGTATTTT. V usage is TRBV19 and J usage is TRBJ2-3, with D perhaps assigned TRBD1 or TRBD2 (7 bases each). V was pared by 6 bases and J by 5 bases, with 12 bases between. The germline V gene encodes CDR1 LNHDA and CDR2 SQIVND (reference sequence). This CDR3 spans 13 amino acids.

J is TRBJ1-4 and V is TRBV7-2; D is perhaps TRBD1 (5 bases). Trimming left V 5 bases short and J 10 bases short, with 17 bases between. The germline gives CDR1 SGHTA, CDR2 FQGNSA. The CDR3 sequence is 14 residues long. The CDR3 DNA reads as TGTGCCAGCAGCCCGGGGCCCAATACGGGAAAACTGTTTTTT. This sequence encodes CASSPGPNTGKLFF.

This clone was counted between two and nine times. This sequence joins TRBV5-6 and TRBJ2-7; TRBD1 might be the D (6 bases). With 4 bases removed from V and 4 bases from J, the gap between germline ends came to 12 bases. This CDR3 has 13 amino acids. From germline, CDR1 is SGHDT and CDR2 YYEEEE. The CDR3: CASSKQGRYEQYF. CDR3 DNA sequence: TGTGCCAGCAGCAAACAGGGCAGGTACGAGCAGTACTTC.

Here the CDR3 DNA reads TGTGCCAGCAGCTTCTTAAGGCAGTTGGACACCGGGGAGCTGTTTTTT. It encodes CASSFLRQLDTGELFF. The rearrangement uses TRBV7-9 and TRBJ2-2; unclear D gene. Germline CDR1 is SEHNR and CDR2 is FQNEAQ (reference sequence). The ends were cut back, 3 bases at V and 3 bases at J, with 14 bases in the middle. The CDR3 is 16 amino acids.

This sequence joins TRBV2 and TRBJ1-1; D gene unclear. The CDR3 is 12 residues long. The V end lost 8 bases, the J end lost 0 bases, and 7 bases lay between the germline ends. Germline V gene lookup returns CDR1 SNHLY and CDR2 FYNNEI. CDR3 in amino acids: CASGPLNTEAFF. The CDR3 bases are TGTGCCAGCGGGCCGCTGAACACTGAAGCTTTCTTT.

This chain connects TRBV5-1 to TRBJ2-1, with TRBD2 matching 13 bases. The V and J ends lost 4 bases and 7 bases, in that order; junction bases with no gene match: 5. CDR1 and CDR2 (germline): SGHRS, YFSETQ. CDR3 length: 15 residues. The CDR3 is CASSSTSGGANEQFF. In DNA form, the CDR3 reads TGCGCCAGCAGCAGCACTAGCGGGGGGGCGAATGAGCAGTTCTTC.

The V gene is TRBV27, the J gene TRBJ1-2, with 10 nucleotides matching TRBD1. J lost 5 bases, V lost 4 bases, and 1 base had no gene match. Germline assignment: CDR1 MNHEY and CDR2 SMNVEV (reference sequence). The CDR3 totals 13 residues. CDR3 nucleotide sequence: TGTGCCAGCAGTTGGGGACAGGGGTATGGCTACACCTTC. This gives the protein CASSWGQGYGYTF.

The CDR3 DNA sequence: TGTGCCAGCAGTGAAACTCAGGGGGACTATGGCTACACCTTC. It encodes CASSETQGDYGYTF. V and J are TRBV6-5 and TRBJ1-2, with TRBD1 identical over 7 bases. This CDR3 has 14 residues. Trimming removed 5 bases from V and 3 bases from J; junction bases left unmatched: 6. CDR1 and CDR2 from the germline V gene are MNHEY and SVGAGI.